One sample yielded the 30 T cell receptor beta chains listed below, sequenced in a study of early T cells in non-severe SARS-CoV-2 infection. Via MiXCR, TCRdb re-called the 5' RACE reads, giving one row per CDR3 protein. The sample records tens of thousands of distinct CDR3 sequences, around 14% being singletons. The sequencing here drew on whole blood, taken at baseline. The receptors here all came from an adult who was a healthcare worker with PCR-confirmed SARS-CoV-2 infection or an uninfected control (not recorded which).

This clonotype has only a few counts. This chain links TRBV5-1 with TRBJ2-6; D assignment may be TRBD1 or TRBD2 (6 bases each). The CDR3 totals 16 residues. The germline V gene encodes CDR1 SGHRS and CDR2 YFSETQ. Trimming cost V 4 bases and J 4 bases, with 15 bases left between them. CDR3 DNA: TGCGCCAGCAGCCCGAACGGGGGCGACGGGGCCAACGTCCTGACTTTC. Its translation is CASSPNGGDGANVLTF. Full variable domain (outside the CDR3, taken from reference TRBV5-1 and TRBJ2-6): KAGVTQTPRYLIKTRGQQVTLSCSPISGHRSVSWYQQTPGQGLQFLFEYFSETQRNKGNFPGRFSGRQFSNSRSEMNVSTLELGDSALYLCASSPNGGDGANVLTFGAGSRLTVL.

The chain links TRBV11-2 to TRBJ1-4; no clear D gene. The CDR3 is made up of 15 amino acids. Germline V gene sequence: CDR1 SGHAT, CDR2 FQNNGV. Trimming shortened V by 3 bases and J by 3 bases, and 11 bases separated the two germline ends. CDR3 sequence reads: CASSFGPWANEKLFF. CDR3 coding DNA: TGTGCCAGCAGCTTCGGACCTTGGGCTAATGAAAAACTGTTTTTT.

The chain carries TRBV7-9 and TRBJ2-1, with no clear D. V shed 11 bases and J shed 9 bases, with 8 bases lying between them. The CDR3 extends over 9 amino acids. The germline gives CDR1 SEHNR, CDR2 FQNEAQ (reference sequence). CDR3 loop: CAVELEQFF. DNA for the CDR3: TGTGCCGTCGAACTTGAGCAGTTCTTC.

The J gene is TRBJ2-5, the V gene TRBV19; perhaps TRBD2 as D (5 bases). Trimming shortened V by 7 bases and J by 1 base, and 13 bases separated the two germline ends. The CDR3 covers 14 residues. Looked up from germline, CDR1 is LNHDA and CDR2 is SQIVND (reference sequence). CDR3 coding DNA: TGTGCCAGTAACGATGGGGAGACCCAAGAGACCCAGTACTTC. Its translation is CASNDGETQETQYF.

This clonotype was seen once. This rearrangement joins TRBV20-1 to TRBJ1-2, with D maybe TRBD1 (6 bases). The CDR3 consists of 15 residues. V was cut by 6 bases and J by 6 bases, with 23 bases left in between. Germline V gives CDR1 DFQATT, CDR2 SNEGSKA (reference sequence). The CDR3 DNA follows: TGCAGTGCCCCCGGGGGGGCAGCGGCAAACCATGGCTACACCTTC. The encoded protein is CSAPGGAAANHGYTF.

This clonotype was counted only a few times. This chain uses TRBV4-1 with TRBJ2-2; TRBD1 aligns across 7 bases. The CDR3 has 19 residues. The J segment lost 10 bases and the V segment lost 4 bases, leaving 24 bases of the junction unmatched. Germline assignment: CDR1 MGHRA and CDR2 YSYEKL. CDR3 region: CASSPAMGSATGVEAELFF. In nucleotides, the CDR3 is TGCGCCAGCAGCCCGGCGATGGGGTCGGCCACAGGGGTAGAAGCGGAGCTGTTTTTT.

This clonotype has just a few counts. The chain employs TRBV30 and TRBJ2-3, with D unresolved. V was clipped by 3 bases and J by 5 bases, with 12 bases between them. This CDR3 region has 13 residues. Germline V gene sequence: CDR1 GTSNPN, CDR2 SVGIG (reference sequence). CDR3 loop: CAWSQRVRDTQYF. DNA for the CDR3: TGTGCCTGGAGCCAAAGGGTCCGAGATACGCAGTATTTT.

This chain joins TRBV11-2 and TRBJ2-7, with a weak D call TRBD1 (6 bases). The CDR3 loop spans 16 amino acids. CDR1 is SGHAT and CDR2 is FQNNGV in the germline V gene. The CDR3 DNA sequence: TGTATCAGCAGCTTAGGTGGAGCGACAGGCGCCTACGAGCAGTACTTC. It codes for CISSLGGATGAYEQYF.

V gene TRBV20-1 combines with J gene TRBJ2-1, with 8 bases matching TRBD2. The CDR3 contains 16 residues. Germline trimming cut 5 bases from V and 3 bases from J; bases unmatched to any gene: 12. The V gene's germline CDR1 is DFQATT and CDR2 SNEGSKA (reference sequence). This CDR3 reads CSAPHRAGGRYNEQFF. CDR3 DNA sequence: TGCAGTGCTCCCCATAGGGCGGGAGGTCGCTACAATGAGCAGTTCTTC.

The chain employs TRBV11-2 and TRBJ2-5, with a possible D match to TRBD1 (6 bases). This CDR3 comprises 14 residues. V dropped 8 bases and J dropped 9 bases, with 22 bases sitting between them. Germline assignment: CDR1 SGHAT and CDR2 FQNNGV. The CDR3 region is CASSQGPQLQAQYF. The CDR3 nucleotides are TGTGCCAGCTCACAGGGCCCACAACTTCAGGCCCAGTACTTC. The full variable domain, with the rest looked up from reference TRBV11-2 and TRBJ2-5, is EAGVAQSPRYKIIEKRQSVAFWCNPISGHATLYWYQQILGQGPKLLIQFQNNGVVDDSQLPKDRFSAERLKGVDSTLKIQPAKLEDSAVYLCASSQGPQLQAQYFGPGTRLLVL.

The table lists this clonotype with many counts. V gene TRBV6-4 combines with J gene TRBJ2-3; perhaps TRBD2 as D (6 bases). Trimming left V 3 bases short and J 4 bases short, with 14 bases between. The CDR3 totals 15 residues. CDR1 MRHNA and CDR2 SNTAGT come from the germline V gene. The CDR3 DNA sequence: TGTGCCAGCAGTGAGCGGGAAGAGGGCGCAGATACGCAGTATTTT. Amino acid sequence: CASSEREEGADTQYF.

This clonotype was detected only a few times. The chain combines TRBV27 with TRBJ1-1; no clear D. Germline V gives CDR1 MNHEY, CDR2 SMNVEV (reference sequence). This CDR3 comprises 14 residues. V dropped 4 bases and J dropped 5 bases, with 14 bases sitting between them. The CDR3 loop reads CASSSGPVGTEAFF. CDR3 DNA sequence: TGTGCCAGCAGTTCGGGTCCGGTAGGAACTGAAGCTTTCTTT.

This clonotype occurred a few times. This sequence joins TRBV27 and TRBJ2-7; D remains unclear. V was shortened by 4 bases and J by 5 bases, with 3 bases between the two germline ends. The CDR3 extends over 10 amino acids. CDR1 MNHEY and CDR2 SMNVEV come from the germline V gene (reference sequence). CDR3 DNA sequence: TGTGCCAGCAGTTCGAACGAGCAGTACTTC. This gives the protein CASSSNEQYF.

This clonotype was detected many times. This chain joins TRBV29-1 and TRBJ2-7; D unresolved. This CDR3 is built from 13 residues. Trimming took 6 bases from V and 3 from J, leaving 15 bases between them. CDR1 and CDR2 from the germline V gene are SQVTM and ANQGSEA. The CDR3 bases are TGCAGCGTCCTCCAAATTAACGACTACGAGCAGTACTTC. It specifies CSVLQINDYEQYF.

Only a few counts were recorded for this clonotype. The chain joins TRBV7-9 to TRBJ1-1, with TRBD1 as a possible D gene (6 bases). Germline V gene data show CDR1 as SEHNR and CDR2 as FQNEAQ (reference sequence). CDR3 length equals 18 residues. Trimming took 6 bases from V and 4 from J, leaving 27 bases between them. Here the CDR3 DNA reads TGTGCCAGCAGTGTCGACCTACGCAGGGGAGGCTTGACCACTGAAGCTTTCTTT. This codes for CASSVDLRRGGLTTEAFF.

This chain joins TRBV20-1 and TRBJ2-7; D remains unclear. The CDR3 has 13 residues. Trimming left V 3 bases short and J 4 bases short, with 13 bases between. The germline CDR1 and CDR2 sequences are DFQATT and SNEGSKA (reference sequence). CDR3 in amino acids: CSARSPDHYEQYF. CDR3 DNA sequence: TGCAGTGCTAGGTCGCCGGATCATTACGAGCAGTACTTC.

This clonotype has only a few counts. The CDR3, as DNA: TGTGCCAGTAATACAGGGGGCGCCAGCGAGACCCAGTACTTC. This codes for CASNTGGASETQYF. V usage is TRBV19 and J usage is TRBJ2-5, with TRBD1 matching over 9 bases. CDR3 length: 14 residues. J gave up 5 bases and V 7 bases, and 8 bases lay outside the gene matches. Germline V gene lookup returns CDR1 LNHDA and CDR2 SQIVND (reference sequence). Drawing the rest from reference TRBV19 and TRBJ2-5, the complete variable domain is DGGITQSPKYLFRKEGQNVTLSCEQNLNHDAMYWYRQDPGQGLRLIYYSQIVNDFQKGDIAEGYSVSREKKESFPLTVTSAQKNPTAFYLCASNTGGASETQYFGPGTRLLVL.

This clonotype was detected many times. The chain recombines TRBV20-1 with TRBJ1-1; no definite D call. Trimming stripped 0 bases from V and 5 bases from J, with 1 base between. Germline values: CDR1 DFQATT, CDR2 SNEGSKA (reference sequence). This CDR3 has 10 amino acids. This CDR3 reads CSARDTEAFF. The CDR3 DNA follows: TGCAGTGCTAGAGATACTGAAGCTTTCTTT.

This sequence joins TRBV7-3 and TRBJ2-7; D may be TRBD2 (7 bases). Germline V gene data show CDR1 as SGHTA and CDR2 as FQGTGA. The V end was cut by 1 base, the J end by 2 bases, with 9 bases between. The CDR3 runs 14 residues. The CDR3 here is CASSLSGGTYEQYF. CDR3 bases: TGTGCCAGCAGCTTAAGCGGGGGCACCTACGAGCAGTACTTC.

This clonotype has just one count. The chain couples TRBV5-8 to TRBJ2-1; the match to TRBD2 covers 8 bases. With 0 bases clipped from V and 3 bases from J, the junction kept 2 bases outside the gene matches. Germline loops: CDR1 SGHTS, CDR2 YDEGEE. This CDR3 is 15 amino acids long. In DNA, the CDR3 is TGTGCCAGCAGCTTGGCCGGGACTAGCTACAATGAGCAGTTCTTC. Translated: CASSLAGTSYNEQFF.

There are a few counts of this clonotype. The rearrangement uses TRBV27 and TRBJ2-5; D is unclear. V dropped 5 bases and J dropped 5 bases, with 9 bases sitting between them. This CDR3 region has 12 residues. CDR1 is MNHEY, CDR2 SMNVEV, per germline (reference sequence). The CDR3 loop is CASSPSMETQYF. As DNA, the CDR3 is TGTGCCAGCAGTCCCAGTATGGAGACCCAGTACTTC.

The chain is built from TRBV7-2 and TRBJ2-7; D gene ambiguous. Germline V lookup: CDR1 SGHTA, CDR2 FQGNSA. V gave up 2 bases and J gave up 2 bases, with 7 bases separating them. This CDR3 contains 13 residues. The CDR3 nucleotides read TGTGCCAGCAGCTTACAACCGACCTACGAGCAGTACTTC. Amino acid sequence: CASSLQPTYEQYF.

This clonotype appeared many times. The V and J genes are TRBV13 and TRBJ2-7, with 10 positions matching TRBD2. CDR3 length: 16 amino acids. Germline values: CDR1 PRHDT, CDR2 FYEKMQ (reference sequence). The V and J ends lost 2 bases and 3 bases, in that order; junction bases with no gene match: 7. CDR3 bases: TGTGCCAGCAGCTTATTAGGGCCTAGCGGGAGCTACGAGCAGTACTTC. Translated: CASSLLGPSGSYEQYF.

This clonotype was found a few times. The chain couples TRBV4-1 to TRBJ1-2, with D possibly TRBD1 on 5 matching bases. From germline, CDR1 is MGHRA and CDR2 YSYEKL. The CDR3 spans 13 residues. V was trimmed by 1 base and J by 7 bases, leaving 10 bases between them. The CDR3, as DNA: TGCGCCAGCAGCCAAGTCTCCAGGGCTGGCTACACCTTC. Protein: CASSQVSRAGYTF.

This clonotype was picked up a small number of times. The chain uses TRBV7-6 and TRBJ2-1; TRBD1 agrees at 8 bases. V was clipped by 4 bases and J by 4 bases; unmatched bases: 9. CDR1 is SGHVS and CDR2 is FNYEAQ in the germline V gene. The CDR3 sequence is 16 residues long. Here the CDR3 DNA reads TGTGCCAGCAGCTCGCAACCAGGGGGCGCTTACAATGAGCAGTTCTTC. Translated, it gives CASSSQPGGAYNEQFF.

This clonotype appeared many times. This chain links TRBV7-2 with TRBJ2-3; 8 bases match TRBD2. J lost 15 bases, V lost 2 bases, and 7 bases had no gene match. From germline, CDR1 is SGHTA and CDR2 FQGNSA. CDR3 size: 12 residues. In DNA form, the CDR3 reads TGTGCCAGCAGCTTAACTGGACTAGCTGGCTATTTT. Translated: CASSLTGLAGYF.

This clonotype appeared a few times. This sequence joins TRBV14 and TRBJ2-2, with 13 bases aligning to TRBD2. The ends lost 3 bases at V and 5 bases at J; junction bases unmatched: 6. The CDR3 loop spans 17 amino acids. CDR1 and CDR2 from the germline V gene are SGHDN and FVKESK. Written as DNA, the CDR3 is TGTGCCAGCAGCCACCCAGGACTAGCGGGGGATACCGGGGAGCTGTTTTTT. Residues: CASSHPGLAGDTGELFF.

The chain links TRBV3-1 to TRBJ2-2; 14 bases match TRBD2. Germline lookup yields CDR1 LGHDT and CDR2 YNNKEL (reference sequence). This CDR3 region has 18 residues. V shed 0 bases and J 4 bases; nucleotides not matched to a gene: 4. Here the CDR3 reads CASSQEGLAGVLTGELFF. CDR3 DNA: TGTGCCAGCAGCCAAGAGGGACTAGCGGGAGTCCTCACCGGGGAGCTGTTTTTT.

This clonotype was seen ten or more times. The V call is TRBV9, the J call TRBJ2-7, with 10 bases aligning to TRBD1. Germline-derived CDR1 and CDR2 are SGDLS and YYNGEE. The J segment lost 5 bases and the V segment lost 4 bases, leaving 15 bases of the junction unmatched. The CDR3 runs 17 residues. The DNA for the CDR3 is TGTGCCAGCAGCTTCAGTCCCGGGACAGGGGTTTACAACGAGCAGTACTTC. It is translated as CASSFSPGTGVYNEQYF.

The J gene is TRBJ2-1, the V gene TRBV4-3, with 11 bases matching TRBD2. The germline CDR1 and CDR2 sequences are LGHNA and YSLEER. Unmatched junction bases numbered 8, after V lost 0 bases and J lost 7 bases. The CDR3 has 17 residues. The CDR3 reads CASSQDRWSSGRNEQFF. In DNA form, the CDR3 reads TGCGCCAGCAGCCAAGATAGATGGTCTAGCGGGAGGAATGAGCAGTTCTTC.